This is a list of T cell receptor beta chains from one sample in a study of PD-L1 blockade in urothelial cancer. TCRdb's copy holds only in-frame clones and misses some; the assay was immunoSEQ multiplex PCR. The sample carries about 71,000 clones, about 89% recorded once. Specimen: PBMCs, collected around atezolizumab (anti-PD-L1) treatment. All receptors derive from a man aged 60 to 75 with urothelial cancer. CDR3s include the opening cysteine and the closing phenylalanine or tryptophan. D genes are given only for firm matches. Clone sizes are given selectively: once, few, many, or a class where the clone is expanded.

CDR3	DNA	D	V	J	size
CAGGDGSYEQYF	TGTGCCGGGGGGGACGGATCCTACGAGCAGTACTTC	TRBD2	TRBV5-4	TRBJ2-7	.
CASSLMGTLNEQFF	TGCGCCAGCAGCTTGATGGGCACCCTAAATGAGCAGTTCTTC	.	TRBV5-1	TRBJ2-1	.
CASSLYTSGRAEQFF	TGTGCCAGCAGCTTATATACTAGCGGGAGGGCAGAGCAGTTCTTC	TRBD2	TRBV7-8	TRBJ2-1	.
CASSLLSPGGGNSPLHF	TGTGCCAGCAGTTTATTGAGTCCAGGGGGCGGAAATTCACCCCTCCACTTT	TRBD1	TRBV27	TRBJ1-6	.
CASSPRVTGSYEQYF	TGTGCCAGCTCACCCCGCGTTACAGGATCCTACGAGCAGTACTTC	.	TRBV18	TRBJ2-7	.
CASSTQGAGYEQYF	TGTGCCAGCAGCACTCAGGGGGCGGGATACGAGCAGTACTTC	TRBD1	TRBV6-5	TRBJ2-7	.
CASSKGENGTGELFF	TGTGCCAGCAGCAAGGGTGAAAACGGGACCGGGGAGCTGTTTTTT	.	TRBV21-1	TRBJ2-2	.
CASSSVGTGKNEQFF	TGTGCCAGCAGTTCGGTCGGGACAGGGAAAAATGAGCAGTTCTTC	TRBD1	TRBV6-5	TRBJ2-1	.
CASSSGQGRNQPQHF	TGCGCCAGCAGCAGTGGACAGGGTCGCAATCAGCCCCAGCATTTT	TRBD1	TRBV5-1	TRBJ1-5	.
CASRLAGGPQDTQYF	TGTGCCAGTAGGCTAGCGGGGGGGCCCCAAGATACGCAGTATTTT	TRBD2	TRBV19	TRBJ2-3	.
CASLWVGQADGYTF	TGTGCCAGCTTGTGGGTGGGACAGGCAGATGGCTACACCTTC	TRBD1	TRBV6-6	TRBJ1-2	.
CSVMGRESPDTQYF	TGCAGCGTCATGGGGAGGGAAAGCCCAGATACGCAGTATTTT	TRBD2	TRBV29-1	TRBJ2-3	.
CASKGQGPGTEAFF	TGCGCCAGCAAGGGACAGGGGCCAGGTACTGAAGCTTTCTTT	TRBD1	TRBV10-2	TRBJ1-1	few
CASSFKGEGGNTIYF	TGCGCCAGCAGCTTTAAGGGGGAGGGAGGAAACACCATATATTTT	.	TRBV5-1	TRBJ1-3	few
CASSTAGLAGRYEQYF	TGTGCCAGCAGCACGGCGGGACTAGCGGGCAGGTACGAGCAGTACTTC	.	TRBV21-1	TRBJ2-7	.
CASSPGTGMGQETQYF	TGTGCCAGCAGTCCCGGGACAGGGATGGGCCAAGAGACCCAGTACTTC	TRBD1	TRBV27	TRBJ2-5	.
CASRYQGGVGGELFF	TGCGCCAGCCGGTATCAGGGGGGAGTCGGCGGGGAGCTGTTTTTT	.	TRBV10-2	TRBJ2-2	few
CASSLGTMNTGELFF	TGCGCCAGCAGCTTAGGGACAATGAACACCGGGGAGCTGTTTTTT	.	TRBV5-1	TRBJ2-2	.
CASSSRTGRRTEAFF	TGTGCCAGCAGCTCAAGGACAGGGCGTAGGACTGAAGCTTTCTTT	TRBD1	TRBV11-2	TRBJ1-1	.
CASSQGKGIDTQYF	TGCGCCAGCAGCCAAGGAAAGGGGATAGATACGCAGTATTTT	.	TRBV4-3	TRBJ2-3	.
CASSLRTGLSYEQYF	TGTGCCAGCAGCCTCCGGACAGGCCTCTCCTACGAGCAGTACTTC	TRBD1	TRBV5-6	TRBJ2-7	.
CASSGGGGEKLFF	TGTGCCAGCAGTGGAGGGGGAGGGGAAAAACTGTTTTTT	.	TRBV6-5	TRBJ1-4	.